This record looks at one T cell receptor (beta chain) sequence and its context. What it binds is not known. The record originates from a study of T cell responses to AZD1222 COVID-19 vaccine. Overall study results and limits: CD4 TCRs linked to vaccination spanned spike, dominating at 160-218 and 743-854. A rise in Spike-specific TCR breadth and depth followed two AZD1222 doses. Only a handful of people who got AZD1222 tested seropositive at baseline.

TCRdb's table, derived via immunoSEQ multiplex PCR, lists solely in-frame clones and lacks some. The sample yields about 130,000 clones, roughly 94% seen once. CDR1 and CDR2 (germline): LNHDA, SQIVND (reference sequence). There are 16 residues in the CDR3. V was clipped by 0 bases and J by 0 bases, with 11 bases between them. Source: peripheral blood, taken on day 0 of AZD1222 vaccination. The sequence was collected from an adult in good health. The chain carries TRBV19 and TRBJ1-1; D gene ambiguous. Here the CDR3 reads CASSIDQPTMNTEAFF. In DNA, the CDR3 is TGTGCCAGTAGTATAGACCAACCCACCATGAACACTGAAGCTTTCTTT.